What follows describes a single TCR beta chain. The record originates from a study of blood T cells in healthy people across ages. Using a J-beta primer mix together with a sample-barcoded 5' primer, a second PCR was run for roughly 7 to 11 cycles. TCRdb independently ran MiXCR on the 5' RACE reads; one entry per CDR3 protein. The profile shows over 1,500,000 distinct CDR3 sequences, 49% of them singletons. This CDR3 contains 12 residues. Per the germline V gene, CDR1 is LNHDA and CDR2 is SQIVND (reference sequence). Trimming removed 5 bases from V and 12 bases from J, with 14 bases in between. Sequences were obtained from blood. This receptor was obtained from a woman aged 35 to 49 in good health. The chain links TRBV19 to TRBJ2-1; D call uncertain. CDR3 amino acids: CASSENKPGQFF. The CDR3 DNA is TGTGCCAGTAGTGAGAACAAACCGGGGCAGTTCTTC.